The clone carrying this T cell receptor beta chain was counted many times. Via MiXCR, TCRdb re-called the RT-PCR reads, giving one row per CDR3 protein. The sample has hundreds of thousands of distinct CDR3 sequences, approximately 15% seen once; the top ten hold about 3.6%. Trimming left V 6 bases short and J 0 bases short, with 10 bases between. The CDR3 sequence is 14 residues long. Sequencing was done on a sample of memory CD4+ T cells from blood. This sequence joins TRBV12-3 or TRBV12-4 and TRBJ2-3, with D maybe TRBD2 (6 bases). The source of this sequence is a female donor in good health, serving as a healthy control. In nucleotides, the CDR3 is TGTGCCAGCAGGGAGGGATATAGCACAGATACGCAGTATTTT. Translating gives CASREGYSTDTQYF.